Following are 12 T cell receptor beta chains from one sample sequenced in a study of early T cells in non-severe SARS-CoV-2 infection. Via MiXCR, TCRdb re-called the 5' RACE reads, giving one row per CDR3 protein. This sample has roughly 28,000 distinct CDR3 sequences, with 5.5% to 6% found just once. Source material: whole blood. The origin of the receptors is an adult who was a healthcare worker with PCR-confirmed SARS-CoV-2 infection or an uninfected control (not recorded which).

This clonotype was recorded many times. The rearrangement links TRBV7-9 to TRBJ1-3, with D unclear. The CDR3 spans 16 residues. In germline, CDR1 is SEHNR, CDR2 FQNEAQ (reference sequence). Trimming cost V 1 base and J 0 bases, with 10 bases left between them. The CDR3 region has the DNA TGTGCCAGCAGCTTAGAAGAGGGAATCTCTGGAAACACCATATATTTT. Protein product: CASSLEEGISGNTIYF.

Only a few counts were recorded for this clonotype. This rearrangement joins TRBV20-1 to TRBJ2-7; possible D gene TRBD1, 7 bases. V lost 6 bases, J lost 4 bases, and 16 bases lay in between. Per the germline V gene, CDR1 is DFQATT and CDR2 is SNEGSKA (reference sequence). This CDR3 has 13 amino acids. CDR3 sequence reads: CSAAGQSNYEQYF. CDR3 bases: TGCAGTGCCGCGGGACAGAGCAATTACGAGCAGTACTTC.

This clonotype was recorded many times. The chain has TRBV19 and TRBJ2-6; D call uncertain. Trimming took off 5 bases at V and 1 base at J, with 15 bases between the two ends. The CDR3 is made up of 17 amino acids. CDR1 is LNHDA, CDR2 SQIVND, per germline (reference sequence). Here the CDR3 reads CASSLLLTGSGANVLTF. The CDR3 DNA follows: TGTGCCAGTAGTCTCCTCCTGACCGGGTCTGGGGCCAACGTCCTGACTTTC.

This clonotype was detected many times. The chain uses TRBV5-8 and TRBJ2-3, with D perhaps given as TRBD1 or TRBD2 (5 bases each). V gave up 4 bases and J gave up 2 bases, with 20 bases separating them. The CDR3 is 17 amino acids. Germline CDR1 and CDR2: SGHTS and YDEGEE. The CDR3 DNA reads TGTGCCAGCAGCGGTGAGGGCAGGGACCCGCTCACAGATACGCAGTATTTT. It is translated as CASSGEGRDPLTDTQYF. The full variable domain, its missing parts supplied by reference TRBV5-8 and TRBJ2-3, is EAGVTQSPTHLIKTRGQQATLRCSPISGHTSVYWYQQALGLGLQFLLWYDEGEERNRGNFPPRFSGRQFPNYSSELNVNALELEDSALYLCASSGEGRDPLTDTQYFGPGTRLTVL.

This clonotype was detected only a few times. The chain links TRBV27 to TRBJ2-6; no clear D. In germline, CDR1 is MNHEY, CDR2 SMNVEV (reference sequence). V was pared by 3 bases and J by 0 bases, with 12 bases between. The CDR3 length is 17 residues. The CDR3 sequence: CASSFEAQSSGANVLTF. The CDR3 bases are TGTGCCAGCAGTTTTGAGGCCCAATCCTCTGGGGCCAACGTCCTGACTTTC.

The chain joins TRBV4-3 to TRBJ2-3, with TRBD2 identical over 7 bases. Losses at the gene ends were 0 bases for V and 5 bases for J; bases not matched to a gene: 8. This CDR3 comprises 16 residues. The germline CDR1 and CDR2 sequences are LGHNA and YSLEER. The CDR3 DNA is TGCGCCAGCAGCCAAGATGGACCGGGGGGAGGAGATACGCAGTATTTT. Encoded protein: CASSQDGPGGGDTQYF.

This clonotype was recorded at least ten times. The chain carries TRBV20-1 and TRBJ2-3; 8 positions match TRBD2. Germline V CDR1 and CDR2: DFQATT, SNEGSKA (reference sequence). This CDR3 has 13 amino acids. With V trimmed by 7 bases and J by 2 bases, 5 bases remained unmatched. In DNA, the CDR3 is TGCAGTGGGGTAGCGGGGCTCACAGATACGCAGTATTTT. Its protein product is CSGVAGLTDTQYF.

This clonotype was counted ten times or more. The CDR3 reads CASYPSSWGWGTQYF. Written as DNA, the CDR3 is TGTGCCAGCTATCCCTCGTCGTGGGGCTGGGGGACCCAGTACTTC. The J gene is TRBJ2-5, the V gene TRBV11-2, with D perhaps TRBD1 (5 bases). Germline CDR1 SGHAT, CDR2 FQNNGV. This CDR3 comprises 15 residues. The ends were cut back, 8 bases at V and 7 bases at J, with 23 bases in the middle. The variable domain in full, completed from reference TRBV11-2 and TRBJ2-5, reads EAGVAQSPRYKIIEKRQSVAFWCNPISGHATLYWYQQILGQGPKLLIQFQNNGVVDDSQLPKDRFSAERLKGVDSTLKIQPAKLEDSAVYLCASYPSSWGWGTQYFGPGTRLLVL.

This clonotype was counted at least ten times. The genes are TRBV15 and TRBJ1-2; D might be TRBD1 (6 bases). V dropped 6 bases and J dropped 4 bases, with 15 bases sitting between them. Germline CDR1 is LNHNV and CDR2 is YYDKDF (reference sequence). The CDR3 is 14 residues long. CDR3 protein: CATRVGGDPYGYTF. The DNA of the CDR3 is TGTGCCACCAGGGTTGGGGGCGATCCCTATGGCTACACCTTC. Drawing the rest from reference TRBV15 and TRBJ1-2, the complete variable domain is DAMVIQNPRYQVTQFGKPVTLSCSQTLNHNVMYWYQQKSSQAPKLLFHYYDKDFNNEADTPDNFQSRRPNTSFCFLDIRSPGLGDTAMYLCATRVGGDPYGYTFGSGTRLTVV.

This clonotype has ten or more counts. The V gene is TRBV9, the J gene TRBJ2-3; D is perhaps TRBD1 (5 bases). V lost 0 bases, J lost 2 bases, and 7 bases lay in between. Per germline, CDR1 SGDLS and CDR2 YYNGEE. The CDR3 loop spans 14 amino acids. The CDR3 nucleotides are TGTGCCAGCAGCGTAGAGGACAACACAGATACGCAGTATTTT. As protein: CASSVEDNTDTQYF.

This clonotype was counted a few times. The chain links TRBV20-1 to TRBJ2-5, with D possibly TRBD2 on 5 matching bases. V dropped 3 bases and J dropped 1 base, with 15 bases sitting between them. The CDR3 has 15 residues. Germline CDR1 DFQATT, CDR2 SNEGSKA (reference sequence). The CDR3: CSASLSEGLQETQYF. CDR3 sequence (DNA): TGCAGTGCTAGCCTCTCCGAGGGCCTCCAAGAGACCCAGTACTTC.

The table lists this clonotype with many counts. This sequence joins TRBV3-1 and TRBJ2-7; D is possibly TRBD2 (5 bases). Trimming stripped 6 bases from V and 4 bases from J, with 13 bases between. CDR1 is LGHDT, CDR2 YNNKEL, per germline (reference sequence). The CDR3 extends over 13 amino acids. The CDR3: CASRKGEGYEQYF. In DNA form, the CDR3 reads TGTGCCAGCAGGAAGGGCGAGGGATACGAGCAGTACTTC.